The text below deals with one T cell receptor (beta chain). The CDR3 sequence is 17 residues long. V was shortened by 0 bases and J by 0 bases, with 15 bases between the two germline ends. CDR1 is SGHDT, CDR2 YYEEEE, per germline. This sample stems from a study of blood T cell repertoires in COVID-19. Study as a whole: COVID-19 samples, acute and convalescent, were from the United States, Italy and Spain.

Authors' data handling: By means of reference gene primer amplification, nucleated cell counts were estimated. Profiled with immunoSEQ multiplex PCR; TCRdb holds only in-frame clones, not every one. V and J calls plus clone size are reproduced from that table; the DNA served to infer D and trimming. The sample lists over 200,000 clones; about nine tenths were seen once. Sequencing input: peripheral blood. The chain has TRBV5-6 and TRBJ1-1; no clear D. The TCR was taken from a woman in her thirties or forties with acute or convalescent COVID-19. The CDR3 loop reads CASSLDAGGGMNTEAFF. CDR3 coding DNA: TGTGCCAGCAGCTTGGATGCGGGCGGTGGGATGAACACTGAAGCTTTCTTT.